The 9 T cell receptor beta chains below were found in one sample sequenced in a study of T cell responses to AZD1222 COVID-19 vaccine. Assay: immunoSEQ multiplex PCR; the TCRdb copy retains only in-frame clones and omits some. The profile shows 170,000 or so clones, about 91% of them singletons. Sample: peripheral blood, taken 28 days after the second AZD1222 dose. These receptors all stem from an adult who received the AZD1222 COVID-19 vaccine.

The J gene is TRBJ2-7, the V gene TRBV28; weak D call: TRBD2 (6 bases). There are 15 residues in the CDR3. In germline, CDR1 is MDHEN, CDR2 SYDVKM. Trimming cost V 4 bases and J 0 bases, with 13 bases left between them. In nucleotides, the CDR3 is TGTGCCAGCAGTTCCCCGGGACTCAGCTCCTACGAGCAGTACTTC. It codes for CASSSPGLSSYEQYF. Supplemented by reference TRBV28 and TRBJ2-7, the full variable domain reads DVKVTQSSRYLVKRTGEKVFLECVQDMDHENMFWYRQDPGLGLRLIYFSYDVKMKEKGDIPEGYSVSREKKERFSLILESASTNQTSMYLCASSSPGLSSYEQYFGPGTRLTVT.

CDR3 nucleotides: TGTGCCAGCAGCTTAGCAGGGGATAATCAGCCCCAGCATTTT. The encoded protein is CASSLAGDNQPQHF. V is TRBV7-3 and J is TRBJ1-5; the D gene is possibly TRBD1 (6 bases). Germline CDR1 reads SGHTA; CDR2 reads FQGTGA. CDR3 length: 14 residues. V was pared by 2 bases and J by 4 bases, with 9 bases between.

The chain combines TRBV19 with TRBJ2-3; 7 nucleotides line up with TRBD2. Trimming removed 4 bases from V and 2 bases from J; junction bases left unmatched: 3. Per the germline V gene, CDR1 is LNHDA and CDR2 is SQIVND (reference sequence). CDR3 length: 14 amino acids. The CDR3 reads CASSTSGNTDTQYF. The CDR3 coding sequence is TGTGCCAGTAGTACCAGCGGGAACACAGATACGCAGTATTTT.

The gene calls are TRBV5-1 and TRBJ1-6; D might be TRBD1 (6 bases). CDR1 is SGHRS, CDR2 YFSETQ, per germline. V was pared by 2 bases and J by 9 bases, with 12 bases between. The CDR3 loop spans 14 amino acids. The CDR3 loop is CASSLGGALSPLHF. The CDR3 DNA follows: TGCGCCAGCAGCTTAGGGGGGGCGCTTTCACCCCTCCACTTT.

The chain has TRBV20-1 and TRBJ1-1; D is undetermined. V lost 3 bases to trimming and J lost 1 base, with 12 bases between them. This CDR3 comprises 14 residues. CDR1 is DFQATT, CDR2 SNEGSKA, per germline (reference sequence). The CDR3 loop is CSASGTLWNTEAFF. CDR3 DNA: TGCAGTGCTAGTGGTACCCTGTGGAACACTGAAGCTTTCTTT.

V and J are TRBV30 and TRBJ1-3; D remains ambiguous. The CDR3 sequence is 17 residues long. Trimming took 2 bases from V and 0 from J, leaving 17 bases between them. Germline V gene data show CDR1 as GTSNPN and CDR2 as SVGIG (reference sequence). CDR3 amino acids: CAWSPLSTHLSGNTIYF. The CDR3 coding sequence is TGTGCCTGGAGTCCCCTATCGACGCATCTCTCTGGAAACACCATATATTTT.

This rearrangement joins TRBV6-2 or TRBV6-3 to TRBJ2-7; D remains ambiguous. V was cut by 6 bases and J by 6 bases, with 12 bases left in between. From germline, CDR1 is MNHEY and CDR2 SVGEGT. The CDR3 totals 12 residues. In DNA, the CDR3 is TGTGCCAGCAGCCAGGCGCGGTCCGAGCAGTACTTC. Residues: CASSQARSEQYF.

V usage is TRBV3-1 (or the pseudogene TRBV3-2) and J usage is TRBJ2-6; 7 positions match TRBD1. The CDR3 has 14 residues. Germline trimming cut 4 bases from V and 8 bases from J; bases unmatched to any gene: 5. The germline V gene encodes CDR1 LGHDT and CDR2 YNNKEL (reference sequence). The CDR3 loop reads CASSRSDRSNVLTF. The CDR3 region has the DNA TGTGCCAGCAGCCGATCGGACAGGTCCAACGTCCTGACTTTC.

The gene calls are TRBV21-1 and TRBJ1-5; TRBD1 is taken as the D call from the table, unchecked against the DNA. TRBV21-1 is a known pseudogene. This CDR3 region has 15 residues. The CDR3 coding sequence is TGTGCCAGCGGCGGACAGGGGAAATTTACTCAGCCCCAGCATTTT. It translates to CASGGQGKFTQPQHF.